These 17 T cell receptor beta chains came from one sample sequenced in a study of blood T cell repertoires in COVID-19 (dated by TCRdb to the early 2020s). Libraries were made using the immunoSEQ multiplex PCR assay. In its TCRdb copy, this immuneACCESS table keeps in-frame sequences only and misses some clones. Where compared with another copy, unresolved V genes explain less than half of these, and the others have no known cause. The sample table contains under 150,000 clones; only one count was recorded for approximately 90% of them. The leading ten clones occupy less than 8.5% of the sample. Sequences were obtained from peripheral blood. These receptor sequences come from a woman aged 70-85 years who had recovered from COVID-19.

The chain combines TRBV12-5 with TRBJ2-1; the D gene is possibly TRBD2 (6 bases). The CDR3 extends over 13 amino acids. Per the germline V gene, CDR1 is LGHNT and CDR2 is FRNRAP. The V end was cut by 5 bases, the J end by 8 bases, with 13 bases between. DNA of the CDR3: TGTGCTAGTGGTCTGTCTCCGGGGGATGAGCAGTTCTTC. Its translation: CASGLSPGDEQFF.

This clone occurred once. V and J are TRBV24-1 and TRBJ2-5, with 7 bases identical to TRBD2. The CDR3 totals 14 residues. Germline values: CDR1 KGHDR, CDR2 SFDVKD. The J segment lost 2 bases and the V segment lost 5 bases, leaving 4 bases of the junction unmatched. In DNA form, the CDR3 reads TGTGCCACCAGTGTTACGGGAGGTCAAGAGACCCAGTACTTC. This sequence encodes CATSVTGGQETQYF.

V gene TRBV3-1 (or the pseudogene TRBV3-2) combines with J gene TRBJ2-3; 12 bases fit TRBD2. CDR1 and CDR2 from the germline V gene are LGHDT and YNNKEL (reference sequence). CDR3 size: 22 residues. J was trimmed by 0 bases and V by 3 bases; bases with no gene match: 19. The CDR3 sequence is CASSHHRPLPSGRAGSTDTQYF. The DNA for the CDR3 is TGTGCCAGCAGCCACCACCGCCCCCTTCCTAGCGGGAGGGCCGGGAGCACAGATACGCAGTATTTT.

The genes are TRBV6-1 and TRBJ2-5, with D tentatively TRBD2 (6 bases). From germline, CDR1 is MNHNS and CDR2 SASEGT. Deletions cut 3 bases from V and 7 bases from J, with 18 bases between. The CDR3 has 15 amino acids. The DNA of the CDR3 is TGTGCCAGCAGTGATGTAGGGACCACCGGGGGGACCCAGTACTTC. This translates into CASSDVGTTGGTQYF.

The CDR3 spells CASSYGGSRYGYTF. The CDR3 coding sequence is TGTGCCAGCAGTTACGGGGGGTCGCGCTATGGCTACACCTTC. The chain carries TRBV6-2 or TRBV6-3 and TRBJ1-2, with a possible D match to TRBD1 (5 bases). V was clipped by 2 bases and J by 4 bases, with 11 bases between them. CDR3 length: 14 amino acids. From germline, CDR1 is MNHEY and CDR2 SVGEGT.

The chain employs TRBV4-2 and TRBJ2-2; TRBD2 is a possible D gene (6 bases). This CDR3 spans 16 amino acids. The V and J ends lost 4 bases and 5 bases respectively, with 17 bases between them. The germline V gene has CDR1 LGHNA and CDR2 YNFKEQ. In DNA form, the CDR3 reads TGTGCCAGCAGCCCCCTTGCTTCAGGGAGGACCGGGGAGCTGTTTTTT. Translating it yields CASSPLASGRTGELFF.

The chain has TRBV5-1 and TRBJ2-2; weak D call: TRBD2 (5 bases). CDR1 is SGHRS and CDR2 is YFSETQ in the germline V gene. The CDR3 is 16 amino acids. With 0 bases removed from V and 4 bases from J, the gap between germline ends came to 13 bases. Here the CDR3 reads CASSLAIGVGTGELFF. CDR3 bases: TGCGCCAGCAGCTTGGCCATCGGGGTTGGCACCGGGGAGCTGTTTTTT.

The chain employs TRBV6-6 and TRBJ2-7; TRBD1 matches 8 bases. CDR1 and CDR2 (germline): MNHNY, SVGAGI (reference sequence). This CDR3 region has 15 residues. With V trimmed by 7 bases and J by 4 bases, 12 bases remained unmatched. CDR3: CASNLSRGPTYEQYF. The CDR3 DNA reads TGTGCCAGCAATCTATCCAGGGGGCCGACGTACGAGCAGTACTTC.

This chain connects TRBV7-9 to TRBJ2-3, with D uncertain. There are 11 residues in the CDR3. Trimming pared 7 bases from V and 4 bases from J, leaving 6 bases between. Germline V lookup: CDR1 SEHNR, CDR2 FQNEAQ (reference sequence). The CDR3 loop reads CASTPSDTQYF. In DNA, the CDR3 is TGTGCCAGCACCCCGTCAGATACGCAGTATTTT.

In DNA, the CDR3 is TGTGCCAGCAGTTTAGCCACCCGGGGCTACGAGCAGTACTTC. This translates into CASSLATRGYEQYF. The chain carries TRBV28 and TRBJ2-7, with D possibly being TRBD2 (5 bases). The V end was cut by 2 bases, the J end by 3 bases, with 11 bases between. This CDR3 comprises 14 residues. Germline V lookup: CDR1 MDHEN, CDR2 SYDVKM. Combining the CDR3 with reference TRBV28 and TRBJ2-7 gives the whole variable domain DVKVTQSSRYLVKRTGEKVFLECVQDMDHENMFWYRQDPGLGLRLIYFSYDVKMKEKGDIPEGYSVSREKKERFSLILESASTNQTSMYLCASSLATRGYEQYFGPGTRLTVT.

The V call is TRBV4-1, the J call TRBJ2-7; D is unclear. V shed 2 bases and J shed 5 bases, with 16 bases lying between them. CDR1 is MGHRA and CDR2 is YSYEKL in the germline V gene. CDR3 length: 15 amino acids. As DNA, the CDR3 is TGCGCCAGCAGCCAATCAATTGCCAGTGGAGACGAGCAGTACTTC. Protein sequence: CASSQSIASGDEQYF.

This chain uses TRBV7-3 with TRBJ2-1; a weak D match, TRBD1 (5 bases). CDR3 size: 14 residues. Trimming removed 5 bases from V and 4 bases from J, with 12 bases in between. In germline, CDR1 is SGHTA, CDR2 FQGTGA. The CDR3 here is CASSPQGLYNEQFF. The CDR3 nucleotides are TGTGCCAGCAGCCCGCAGGGTCTATACAATGAGCAGTTCTTC.

This clone occurred once. This chain links TRBV6-5 with TRBJ1-1; 12 nucleotides line up with TRBD1. Germline lookup yields CDR1 MNHEY and CDR2 SVGAGI. Unmatched junction bases numbered 14, after V lost 7 bases and J lost 11 bases. This CDR3 is built from 15 residues. DNA of the CDR3: TGTGCCAGCATCCTATGGGACAGGGGGCGACGCTGGGCTTTCTTT. Its protein product is CASILWDRGRRWAFF.

On this clone itself: Other DNA sequences in this sample translate to the same CDR3. The chain is built from TRBV28 and TRBJ2-7, with D perhaps TRBD2 (5 bases). V was cut by 3 bases and J by 4 bases, with 7 bases left in between. This CDR3 contains 12 residues. The V gene's germline CDR1 is MDHEN and CDR2 SYDVKM. The CDR3 sequence is CASSLRGYEQYF. CDR3 coding DNA: TGTGCCAGCAGTTTGCGCGGGTACGAGCAGTACTTC.

The rearrangement joins TRBV5-1 to TRBJ2-3; tentative D call: TRBD1 (6 bases). V lost 4 bases, J lost 6 bases, and 18 bases lay in between. The CDR3 runs 15 residues. CDR1 is SGHRS and CDR2 is YFSETQ in the germline V gene. The CDR3 spells CASSPRQVSRDTQYF. In DNA form, the CDR3 reads TGCGCCAGCAGCCCTCGACAGGTATCGAGGGATACGCAGTATTTT.

The chain has TRBV10-3 and TRBJ1-2; the match to TRBD1 covers 8 bases. J was trimmed by 5 bases and V by 2 bases; bases with no gene match: 1. The CDR3 consists of 13 residues. The V gene's germline CDR1 is ENHRY and CDR2 SYGVKD. CDR3 loop: CAISERQGYGYTF. The CDR3 nucleotides are TGTGCCATCAGTGAGAGACAGGGGTATGGCTACACCTTC.

The CDR3 nucleotides are TGTGCCAGCTCACTCCAGGGGGCGAGAAACATTCAGTACTTC. Translated: CASSLQGARNIQYF. The V gene is TRBV18, the J gene TRBJ2-4, with TRBD1 matching 8 bases. Germline lookup yields CDR1 KGHSH and CDR2 LQKENI. Losses at the gene ends were 4 bases for V and 6 bases for J; bases not matched to a gene: 5. The CDR3 totals 14 residues.